Listed here are 27 T cell receptor beta chains from one sample, sequenced in a study of molecular identifiers for immune sequencing clone quantification. TCRdb redid the calling of the PCR reads with MiXCR, one entry per CDR3 protein. Among some 650,000 distinct CDR3 sequences listed, approximately 20% were seen once. Sequencing was carried out using naive CD8+ T cells from blood, with Jurkat cell RNA spiked in. Indicated subset: FACS-sorted CD8+CD4-CCR7+CD45RA+ naive T cells. The source is a human donor in good health. Some libraries in this study had Jurkat cell RNA spiked in.

The chain employs TRBV11-2 and TRBJ2-7, with D possibly being TRBD1 (5 bases). CDR1 and CDR2 (germline): SGHAT, FQNNGV. Trimming took 5 bases from V and 5 from J, leaving 19 bases between them. This CDR3 has 15 residues. CDR3 bases: TGTGCCAGCAGCCCGCCGACAGTCCAATCCCACGAGCAGTACTTC. Amino acids: CASSPPTVQSHEQYF. Based on the CDR3 plus reference TRBV11-2 and TRBJ2-7, the full variable domain is EAGVAQSPRYKIIEKRQSVAFWCNPISGHATLYWYQQILGQGPKLLIQFQNNGVVDDSQLPKDRFSAERLKGVDSTLKIQPAKLEDSAVYLCASSPPTVQSHEQYFGPGTRLTVT.

This clonotype was picked up many times. The CDR3 sequence is CASSGSYNEQFF. DNA of the CDR3: TGTGCCAGCAGTGGCTCCTACAATGAGCAGTTCTTC. The chain uses TRBV7-2 and TRBJ2-1; D remains ambiguous. CDR1 is SGHTA, CDR2 FQGNSA, per germline. Trimming removed 6 bases from V and 0 bases from J, with 3 bases in between. The CDR3 spans 12 residues.

The chain carries TRBV4-1 and TRBJ1-3; D uncertain. Germline V gene lookup returns CDR1 MGHRA and CDR2 YSYEKL. This CDR3 comprises 15 residues. Trimming took 0 bases from V and 8 from J, leaving 14 bases between them. The chain's CDR3 is CASSQDQSTGHTIYF. Written as DNA, the CDR3 is TGCGCCAGCAGCCAAGATCAGTCTACCGGACACACCATATATTTT.

This clonotype was seen only a few times. V and J are TRBV7-6 and TRBJ2-7; 12 nucleotides line up with TRBD1. The CDR3 spans 15 residues. Germline V lookup: CDR1 SGHVS, CDR2 FNYEAQ. J was trimmed by 4 bases and V by 4 bases; bases with no gene match: 5. In DNA, the CDR3 is TGTGCCAGCAGCTACGGGACAGGGGGCGAGTACGAGCAGTACTTC. Translating gives CASSYGTGGEYEQYF. The full variable domain, in which reference TRBV7-6 and TRBJ2-7 provide the parts outside the CDR3, is GAGVSQSPRYKVTKRGQDVALRCDPISGHVSLYWYRQALGQGPEFLTYFNYEAQQDKSGLPNDRFSAERPEGSISTLTIQRTEQRDSAMYRCASSYGTGGEYEQYFGPGTRLTVT.

With respect to this clonotype: A read error may be the cause here, since a much bigger clone is one base away. This sequence joins TRBV15 and TRBJ1-1; 7 positions agree with TRBD1. This CDR3 is 17 amino acids long. Germline values: CDR1 LNHNV, CDR2 YYDKDF (reference sequence). The CDR3 DNA reads TGTGCCGCCAGCAGAGTTGCATTGGGACAGATGAACACTGAAGCTTTCTTT. This translates into CAASRVALGQMNTEAFF.

The rearrangement links TRBV9 to TRBJ2-3; D perhaps matches TRBD1 (6 bases). The CDR3 runs 17 residues. V lost 0 bases to trimming and J lost 2 bases, with 16 bases between them. CDR1 is SGDLS and CDR2 is YYNGEE in the germline V gene. The CDR3 sequence: CASSVGGSRGTTDTQYF. Here the CDR3 DNA reads TGTGCCAGCAGCGTAGGTGGTAGCAGGGGAACCACAGATACGCAGTATTTT. Full variable domain (rest looked up from reference TRBV9 and TRBJ2-3): DSGVTQTPKHLITATGQRVTLRCSPRSGDLSVYWYQQSLDQGLQFLIQYYNGEERAKGNILERFSAQQFPDLHSELNLSSLELGDSALYFCASSVGGSRGTTDTQYFGPGTRLTVL.

This clonotype has a count of ten or more. The CDR3 protein is CASSLDRNEQYF. CDR3 bases: TGTGCCAGCAGCTTGGACAGAAACGAGCAGTACTTC. The chain has TRBV5-6 and TRBJ2-7; D remains ambiguous. Germline V CDR1 and CDR2: SGHDT, YYEEEE. CDR3 length: 12 residues. With 0 bases removed from V and 5 bases from J, the gap between germline ends came to 6 bases.

Note on this clonotype: This clone may be a read error of a much larger clone one base away. The chain couples TRBV15 to TRBJ2-7; 10 bases line up with TRBD1. Germline loops: CDR1 LNHNV, CDR2 YYDKDF (reference sequence). The CDR3 loop spans 14 amino acids. In DNA form, the CDR3 reads TGTGCCACCAGACTCGACAGGGGGCCCTACGAGCAGCACTTC. Its protein is CATRLDRGPYEQHF.

This clonotype was seen repeatedly, ten times or more. The chain carries TRBV28 and TRBJ2-7; 11 bases align to TRBD2. The length of the CDR3 is 15 residues. With V trimmed by 10 bases and J by 7 bases, 15 bases remained unmatched. Germline CDR1 reads MDHEN; CDR2 reads SYDVKM. CDR3 sequence reads: CAIPPGTSGSGEQYF. The CDR3 DNA reads TGTGCCATCCCCCCCGGGACTAGCGGTTCAGGGGAGCAGTACTTC.

The J gene is TRBJ2-7, the V gene TRBV12-3 or TRBV12-4, with 7 positions matching TRBD1. V shed 3 bases and J 3 bases; nucleotides not matched to a gene: 8. CDR3 length: 15 residues. The CDR3 region has the DNA TGTGCCAGCAGTTTGCTCGGTGGACAGGACTACGAGCAGTACTTC. This encodes CASSLLGGQDYEQYF.

A remark on this clonotype: One base away lies a much larger clone, so this may be a sequencing read error. This rearrangement joins TRBV27 to TRBJ2-7; TRBD1 is a possible D gene (8 bases). CDR1 is MNHEY, CDR2 SMNVEV, per germline (reference sequence). The CDR3 has 14 residues. The CDR3 nucleotides are TGTGCCGGCAGAATACAGGGGGGGTCCTACGAGCAGTACTTC. Translation gives CAGRIQGGSYEQYF.

The genes are TRBV28 and TRBJ1-5; D gene uncertain. This CDR3 has 14 amino acids. V lost 6 bases and J lost 4, with 13 bases in between. Per germline, CDR1 MDHEN and CDR2 SYDVKM. The CDR3 nucleotides are TGTGCCAGCAGGACCAACAGAGAAAATCAGCCCCAGCATTTT. Translated, it gives CASRTNRENQPQHF. Full variable domain (rest looked up from reference TRBV28 and TRBJ1-5): DVKVTQSSRYLVKRTGEKVFLECVQDMDHENMFWYRQDPGLGLRLIYFSYDVKMKEKGDIPEGYSVSREKKERFSLILESASTNQTSMYLCASRTNRENQPQHFGDGTRLSIL.

About this clonotype itself: Since a much larger clone is just one base distant, this may be a read error. The chain has TRBV30 and TRBJ2-2; maybe TRBD2 (5 bases). CDR1 and CDR2 (germline): GTSNPN, SVGIG (reference sequence). The CDR3 is 11 amino acids. The CDR3 here is CAWSATGKLFF. CDR3 in DNA: TGTGCCTGGAGTGCGACCGGGAAGCTGTTTTTT.

This clonotype has only a few counts. The chain couples TRBV11-2 to TRBJ1-2; D might be TRBD1 (5 bases). The V gene lost 5 bases and the J gene lost 4 bases, with 11 bases spanning the gap. The CDR3 spans 13 residues. Germline loops: CDR1 SGHAT, CDR2 FQNNGV. This CDR3 is CASSPGNTYGYTF. CDR3 DNA: TGTGCCAGCAGCCCAGGGAATACCTATGGCTACACCTTC.

Ten or more counts support this clonotype. The chain employs TRBV7-8 and TRBJ1-5; D possibly corresponds to TRBD1 (5 bases). There are 14 residues in the CDR3. With 6 bases removed from V and 7 bases from J, the gap between germline ends came to 16 bases. CDR1 is SGHVS and CDR2 is FQNEAQ in the germline V gene. The CDR3, as DNA: TGTGCCAGCAGTTTTGCAGCGGGGGGGCAGCCCCAGCATTTT. It yields the protein CASSFAAGGQPQHF.

This clonotype showed up many times. CDR3 nucleotide sequence: TGTGCCTGGAGTGACTGGGACAGTTTGAACACCGGGGAGCTGTTTTTT. It specifies CAWSDWDSLNTGELFF. The chain recombines TRBV30 with TRBJ2-2; 7 bases fit TRBD1. In germline, CDR1 is GTSNPN, CDR2 SVGIG (reference sequence). With 1 base clipped from V and 1 base from J, the junction kept 6 bases outside the gene matches. This CDR3 comprises 16 residues.

In its sample, this clonotype was seen many times. The rearrangement uses TRBV3-1 and TRBJ1-6, with TRBD1 as a possible D gene (5 bases). This CDR3 region has 16 residues. The V gene's germline CDR1 is LGHDT and CDR2 YNNKEL (reference sequence). The ends were cut back, 0 bases at V and 14 bases at J, with 20 bases in the middle. The CDR3 here is CASSQDRSGTFIALHF. As DNA, the CDR3 is TGTGCCAGCAGCCAAGATCGATCCGGGACCTTTATCGCCCTCCACTTT.

This clonotype was recorded at least ten times. J is TRBJ2-7 and V is TRBV7-9; 12 bases fit TRBD2. V lost 6 bases and J lost 2; bases outside the gene matches: 5. Germline CDR1 reads SEHNR; CDR2 reads FQNEAQ (reference sequence). The CDR3 is 15 amino acids. The CDR3 here is CASRTSGGETYEQYF. CDR3 sequence (DNA): TGTGCCAGCAGGACTAGCGGGGGTGAGACCTACGAGCAGTACTTC.

This clonotype was found a few times. The chain links TRBV12-3 or TRBV12-4 to TRBJ2-7, with no clear D. CDR3 length: 14 amino acids. With 8 bases removed from V and 2 bases from J, the gap between germline ends came to 16 bases. The CDR3, as DNA: TGTGCCAGCGGTCCAGAGACAAAAACCTACGAGCAGTACTTC. Encoded protein: CASGPETKTYEQYF.

This clonotype was seen repeatedly, ten times or more. The chain joins TRBV24-1 to TRBJ2-4; no clear D. The CDR3 runs to 15 residues. V was cut by 7 bases and J by 9 bases, with 21 bases left in between. In germline, CDR1 is KGHDR, CDR2 SFDVKD. The CDR3, as DNA: TGTGCCACCAGCGGGTTGGGTGATCTTAATGGCATTCAGTACTTC. As protein: CATSGLGDLNGIQYF.

Concerning this clonotype: A much larger clone differs by one base, so this may be a read error. This chain links TRBV7-9 with TRBJ2-5, with 7 bases aligning to TRBD1. CDR1 is SEHNR, CDR2 FQNEAQ, per germline (reference sequence). This CDR3 spans 15 amino acids. CDR3 in DNA: TGTGCCAGCAGCAACTTGGGACAGCTCCAAGTGACCCAGTACTTC. Protein product: CASSNLGQLQVTQYF. Full variable domain (rest looked up from reference TRBV7-9 and TRBJ2-5): DTGVSQNPRHKITKRGQNVTFRCDPISEHNRLYWYRQTLGQGPEFLTYFQNEAQLEKSRLLSDRFSAERPKGSFSTLEIQRTEQGDSAMYLCASSNLGQLQVTQYFGPGTRLLVL.

Ten or more counts support this clonotype. The chain has TRBV4-3 and TRBJ2-5, with D perhaps TRBD1 (5 bases). Per germline, CDR1 LGHNA and CDR2 YSLEER. The CDR3 consists of 14 residues. Trimming left V 3 bases short and J 0 bases short, with 8 bases between. DNA of the CDR3: TGCGCCAGCAGCCAGGGGCGGTACCAAGAGACCCAGTACTTC. Amino acid sequence: CASSQGRYQETQYF.

The table lists this clonotype with many counts. The chain joins TRBV28 to TRBJ1-2; weak D call: TRBD1 (6 bases). CDR1 MDHEN and CDR2 SYDVKM come from the germline V gene. Trimming shortened V by 6 bases and J by 0 bases, and 14 bases separated the two germline ends. The CDR3 is made up of 15 amino acids. The CDR3 protein is CASRLTGLANYGYTF. CDR3 coding DNA: TGTGCCAGCAGATTGACAGGATTAGCTAACTATGGCTACACCTTC.

Comment on this clonotype: This may arise from a read error, as a much more abundant clone is one base away. Here the CDR3 DNA reads TGTGCCAGCCGCGCGGTTGGAACTGAAGCTTTCTTT. Amino acid sequence: CASRAVGTEAFF. The chain joins TRBV6-2 or TRBV6-3 to TRBJ1-1; no reliable D call. Germline CDR1 is MNHEY and CDR2 is SVGEGT. The CDR3 extends over 12 amino acids. V was shortened by 8 bases and J by 5 bases, with 12 bases between the two germline ends.

This clonotype has a count of ten or more. V is TRBV6-5 and J is TRBJ1-1, with no clear D. This CDR3 is 14 amino acids long. Germline V gives CDR1 MNHEY, CDR2 SVGAGI. The ends were cut back, 4 bases at V and 2 bases at J, with 11 bases in the middle. The DNA of the CDR3 is TGTGCCAGCAGTTTGGAGGGCCCAAACACTGAAGCTTTCTTT. This sequence encodes CASSLEGPNTEAFF.

Comments on this clonotype: One base away lies a much larger clone, so this may be a sequencing read error. V is TRBV24-1 and J is TRBJ2-1; the D is unclear. Germline lookup yields CDR1 KGHDR and CDR2 SFDVKD. The CDR3 runs 14 residues. DNA of the CDR3: TGTGCCACCAGTGATTTTAACGGGTCCGGTGAGCTGTTCTTC. Encoded protein: CATSDFNGSGELFF.

With regard to this clonotype: Possible read error: a much larger clone is one base away. V is TRBV2 and J is TRBJ1-4, with 9 nucleotides matching TRBD1. CDR3 length equals 15 residues. V lost 6 bases, J lost 8 bases, and 10 bases stayed unmatched. Germline V lookup: CDR1 SNHLY, CDR2 FYNNEI. The CDR3 region is CASRFPDRGREKLFF. The CDR3 region has the DNA TGTGCCAGCAGGTTCCCGGACAGGGGCAGGGAAAAACTGTTTTTT.